This paragraph reports one TCR beta chain. Its antigen is as yet unknown. This specimen belongs to a study of cytomegalovirus exposure and HLA in healthy donors. General study points: An analysis was carried out later, and it reportedly showed fewer N-insertions in an Asian-associated ancestry cluster than the approximately 680-donor mean.

V was pared by 3 bases and J by 5 bases, with 13 bases between. CDR1 is GTSNPN and CDR2 is SVGIG in the germline V gene (reference sequence). This CDR3 has 13 residues. 13 Jbeta primers and 60 Vbeta primers were used for the PCR. Libraries were prepared by immunoSEQ multiplex PCR; TCRdb keeps only in-frame clonotypes and omits some of them. The table shows about 160,000 clones, with roughly 79% occurring only once. The sample consisted of PBMCs. The chain employs TRBV30 and TRBJ1-1; the D gene is possibly TRBD1 (5 bases). The sequence came from a male donor in good health and CMV-seropositive. The CDR3 nucleotides are TGTGCCTGGAGACAACAGGCGATTACTGAAGCTTTCTTT. Its protein is CAWRQQAITEAFF.